This T cell receptor beta chain was identified during a study of OX40 agonist ivuxolimab in advanced cancers. This table comes from immunoSEQ multiplex PCR, and its TCRdb copy is limited to in-frame clones, with some not included. Here the sample spans 150,000 to 190,000 clones, 85% to 95% being singletons. The CDR3 sequence is 15 residues long. V was shortened by 3 bases and J by 0 bases, with 10 bases between the two germline ends. Germline loops: CDR1 SGHRS, CDR2 YFSETQ. The sample in question was CD4+ or CD8+ T cells sorted from blood, obtained in a trial of the OX40 agonist ivuxolimab. V gene TRBV5-1 combines with J gene TRBJ2-1; no clear D. This TCR derives from an adult with an advanced solid tumor such as melanoma, head and neck, liver or kidney cancer. CDR3 sequence reads: CASSSTRSSYNEQFF. The CDR3 nucleotides read TGCGCCAGCAGCTCAACAAGGAGCTCCTACAATGAGCAGTTCTTC.